Listed here is a single T cell receptor beta chain. This clonotype was found many times. Its antigen remains undetermined. There are no base qualities to consult, and no much larger clone falls within one base. The TCR beta CDR3 regions were amplified from RNA transcripts. The first round of RT-PCR for the TCR CDR3 was performed with the HTBI primer set and the Qiagen OneStep RT-PCR kit. The libraries were constructed in a second round of multiplex PCR and then size-selected and purified. The libraries were sequenced on an Illumina HiSeq2000 using paired-end 100 bp reads. The source study handled its data this way. SOAPnuke was used to process the raw data, throwing out any read that contained adapters or uncalled bases, had a mean Phred below 15, or lacked an exact constant-primer or identifier match. High-quality paired reads were merged with COPE v1.2.5, and unique nucleotide sequences were defined as clonotypes. Clonotypes were aligned to IMGT TRBV, TRBD and TRBJ reference segments using MiTCR v1.1. Only V-J combinations with frequency above 0.0001, covering 99% to 99.2% of repertoires, were analysed. A TCS score was defined as the ratio between F50 (clonal expansion) and ExV (chaos), using BLOSUM62-based TCRdist between CDR3 peptides within each V-J. Welch's t-statistics and random forest reduced roughly 500 V-J features to some 14, which were used in a naive Bayes classifier (R e1071). TCRdb handled the public reads itself, with Q25 trimming in fastp and clone calling in MiXCR, and kept productive beta chains. Records with the same CDR3 protein are collapsed into one entry carrying the most frequent genes and DNA. The V and J calls and clone size come from TCRdb's table, not from the authors' own analysis. Present in this sample are a few hundred thousand distinct CDR3 sequences, about 14% of which were seen just once. The ten largest account for less than 6% of the sample.

The hyperthyroidism patients were between 18 and 65 years old and newly diagnosed, with a disease duration of less than 2 months. The study excluded patients with uncontrolled infections, other autoimmune diseases, pregnancy or lactation. Diagnoses were established on the basis of clinical symptoms, serum thyroxine and TRAb, thyroid ultrasound, and orbital computed tomography. Blood from progressor patients was collected at the time of first diagnosis with hyperthyroidism, before any ophthalmopathy symptoms had appeared. Ficoll-Paque density gradient centrifugation was used to isolate PBMCs from around 10 ml of fresh peripheral blood. Progressor patients were initially diagnosed with Graves' hyperthyroidism and developed ophthalmopathy during follow-up. Total RNA was extracted using Trizol reagent, and RNA quality was assessed on an Agilent 2100 Bioanalyzer. This specimen comes from a study of T cells in Graves' hyperthyroidism and ophthalmopathy (dated by TCRdb to between 2018 and 2020). Looking at the study overall: Peripheral blood was collected at initial diagnosis, before any treatment. TCR V-J signatures able to tell the groups apart were searched for in a discovery cohort of 90 to 100 patients, of whom under 45 had Graves' ophthalmopathy and under 65 had stable Graves' hyperthyroidism. Whether ophthalmopathy could be predicted prospectively was tested in an independent validation cohort made up of 18 to 20 hyperthyroidism patients plus 17 patients who later progressed to ophthalmopathy. The roughly 90 discovery patients were divided at random into training and test sets in a 7:3 ratio. In addition, the study compared T-cell repertoires in thyroid tissue and in blood from five to seven Graves' hyperthyroidism patients. Following sampling, methimazole starting at 30 mg daily was given to hyperthyroidism patients, and high-dose intravenous methylprednisolone was given to ophthalmopathy patients. TCR Vbeta CDR3 sequencing of roughly 140 peripheral blood samples (43 ophthalmopathy, 70 to 85 hyperthyroidism and 17 progressor patients) is reported in the paper. Broader findings and caveats from the paper: No statistical method was used to fix the sample size in advance, and group allocation was not hidden from the investigators. Most expanded thyroid clonotypes (frequency above 0.001) were also detected in blood, suggesting blood repertoires may reflect thyroid immune responses. In validation, progression to ophthalmopathy was predicted by the model with nearly 71% sensitivity and approximately 78% specificity, a median of approximately 7.1 months before onset. A 13 V-J signature model separated ophthalmopathy from stable hyperthyroidism, with about 88% sensitivity and 81% to 82% specificity in cross-validation and 80%/75% in testing.

Measured from the cysteine to the phenylalanine, the CDR3 is 15 residues long. The kept DNA is CDR3 alone, 45 bases in frame from the first base. V is cut back by 3 bases and J by 5 bases, with 7 bases in the junction unmatched. This sequence uses TRBV12-3 or TRBV12-4 and TRBJ1-1; 9 bases in between match TRBD1. Sequencing input: blood. This sequence originates from a woman aged 25 to 39 with Graves' hyperthyroidism that later progressed to Graves' ophthalmopathy. The bases read TGTGCCAGCAGTTTCGCCGGGACAGGGAGGACTGAAGCTTTCTTT. This encodes CASSFAGTGRTEAFF.